This T cell receptor (beta chain) derives from a study of blood T cell repertoires in COVID-19. Background on the study: Specimens from acute and convalescent COVID-19 originated in the United States, Italy and Spain.

Participants spanned ages about 18 to 90 years and resided in fewer than 30 US areas. Grouping used clinical history reported by participants in a survey and questionnaire. Original processing methods: Reference gene primer amplification gave nucleated cell count estimates. TCRdb keeps only in-frame clones here, not all; method: immunoSEQ multiplex PCR. V and J calls and clone size come straight from that table; D and trimming were deduced from the DNA. The table shows 200,000 to 300,000 clones, with over 80% occurring only once. The sequenced material came from PBMCs or T cells enriched from blood (not recorded which). The receptor's source is a woman younger than 45 with acute COVID-19.

This chain's CDR3 is CASSIKGTPNNEQFF. CDR3 nucleotide sequence: TGTGCCAGTAGTATAAAGGGGACACCTAACAATGAGCAGTTCTTC. V gene TRBV19 combines with J gene TRBJ2-1, with D maybe TRBD1 (6 bases). Deletions cut 2 bases from V and 5 bases from J, with 13 bases between. The CDR3 is 15 amino acids. The V gene's germline CDR1 is LNHDA and CDR2 SQIVND (reference sequence).